This entry lists 22 T cell receptor beta chains sequenced from one sample in a study of response to subunit inactivated influenza vaccine. A single record per CDR3 protein comes from TCRdb applying MiXCR to the RT-PCR reads. The profile shows over 150,000 distinct CDR3 sequences, approximately 9.2% of them singletons. Sequenced material: non-naive T cells sorted from PBMCs, taken on the day of vaccination. These receptors were obtained from a man aged 45-65 years who received an inactivated influenza vaccine.

The J gene is TRBJ1-6, the V gene TRBV30; D gene ambiguous. Germline CDR1 and CDR2: GTSNPN and SVGIG (reference sequence). Trimming removed 0 bases from V and 7 bases from J, with 7 bases in between. This CDR3 has 13 residues. DNA for the CDR3: TGTGCCTGGAGTGTCAGAAGGAATTCACCCCTCCACTTT. It yields the protein CAWSVRRNSPLHF.

Of note for this clonotype: A read error is possible here, since a much larger clone lies one base away. The chain links TRBV28 to TRBJ2-2; 8 bases match TRBD2. There are 14 residues in the CDR3. Germline V gene sequence: CDR1 MDHEN, CDR2 SYDVKM. The CDR3 coding sequence is TGTGCCAGCAGGAGACTAGCGCGGACCGGGCAGCTGTTTTTT. Protein product: CASRRLARTGQLFF.

The chain uses TRBV4-2 and TRBJ2-5, with TRBD2 identical over 13 bases. The ends lost 1 base at V and 5 bases at J; junction bases unmatched: 4. CDR3 length equals 16 residues. CDR1 and CDR2 from the germline V gene are LGHNA and YNFKEQ. CDR3 sequence (DNA): TGTGCCAGCAGCCAAGGGACTAGCGGGGGAACGGAGACCCAGTACTTC. Translating it yields CASSQGTSGGTETQYF.

The rearrangement joins TRBV7-9 to TRBJ2-2; D may correspond to TRBD1 or TRBD2 (5 bases each). The ends were cut back, 7 bases at V and 3 bases at J, with 15 bases in the middle. This CDR3 contains 15 residues. CDR1 and CDR2 (germline): SEHNR, FQNEAQ (reference sequence). The CDR3 DNA is TGTGCCAGCAACCCAAGAGGGGTGTACACCGGGGAGCTGTTTTTT. This codes for CASNPRGVYTGELFF.

This clonotype appeared a few times. V usage is TRBV15 and J usage is TRBJ1-1; D call uncertain. Germline CDR1 reads LNHNV; CDR2 reads YYDKDF (reference sequence). The CDR3 runs 18 residues. V gave up 0 bases and J gave up 3 bases, with 20 bases separating them. Written as DNA, the CDR3 is TGTGCCACCAGCAGAGATAACTCCCCCCTATCTAAGGACACTGAAGCTTTCTTT. It translates to CATSRDNSPLSKDTEAFF.

The rearrangement joins TRBV20-1 to TRBJ2-7; D gene unclear. The ends were cut back, 4 bases at V and 2 bases at J, with 12 bases in the middle. This CDR3 contains 13 residues. Germline lookup yields CDR1 DFQATT and CDR2 SNEGSKA (reference sequence). The CDR3 here is CSATGDTTYEQYF. CDR3 bases: TGCAGTGCTACCGGAGACACGACCTACGAGCAGTACTTC.

The DNA for the CDR3 is TGTGCCAGTAGTATATCCCGGGGGCAGGTGACCCAGTACTTC. Residues: CASSISRGQVTQYF. The rearrangement uses TRBV19 and TRBJ2-5; TRBD1 or TRBD2 may be the D gene (6 bases each). The CDR3 contains 14 residues. V lost 2 bases, J lost 7 bases, and 14 bases lay in between. CDR1 and CDR2 (germline): LNHDA, SQIVND (reference sequence).

This clonotype occurred many times. The rearrangement links TRBV3-1 to TRBJ2-4; D is tentatively TRBD1 or TRBD2 (5 bases each). The CDR3 runs 20 residues. Germline-derived CDR1 and CDR2 are LGHDT and YNNKEL (reference sequence). V was pared by 2 bases and J by 0 bases, with 23 bases between. CDR3 sequence: CASSQIPRGATSLAKNIQYF. DNA for the CDR3: TGTGCCAGCAGCCAAATACCCCGAGGGGCCACGTCTTTAGCCAAAAACATTCAGTACTTC.

V and J are TRBV12-3 or TRBV12-4 and TRBJ2-1; 11 bases are a match to TRBD2. The CDR3 sequence is 14 residues long. The ends lost 7 bases at V and 9 bases at J; junction bases unmatched: 8. Written as DNA, the CDR3 is TGTGCCAGCAACCGACTAGCGGGAAGTTTTGAGCAGTTCTTC. Its protein is CASNRLAGSFEQFF.

This chain connects TRBV20-1 to TRBJ2-2; tentative D call: TRBD2 (6 bases). V lost 0 bases and J lost 6, with 17 bases in between. The V gene's germline CDR1 is DFQATT and CDR2 SNEGSKA (reference sequence). This CDR3 has 16 amino acids. CDR3 DNA: TGCAGTGCTAGAGATACGAGGCGAGGGGAGGCCGGGGAGCTGTTTTTT. This encodes CSARDTRRGEAGELFF.

The chain couples TRBV20-1 to TRBJ2-1, with 13 bases that match TRBD2. The length of the CDR3 is 17 residues. Germline V gene lookup returns CDR1 DFQATT and CDR2 SNEGSKA (reference sequence). V gave up 1 base and J gave up 7 bases; unmatched junction bases: 10. The DNA of the CDR3 is TGCAGTGCTAGAGCTTCCCGGACTAGCGGGAGTCCAAATGAGCAGTTCTTC. Protein: CSARASRTSGSPNEQFF.

This clonotype has a count of ten or more. V and J are TRBV5-1 and TRBJ2-2; no reliable D call. CDR3 size: 16 residues. Trimming removed 1 base at V and 6 bases at J, with 16 bases between. Looked up from germline, CDR1 is SGHRS and CDR2 is YFSETQ. The CDR3 nucleotides read TGCGCCAGCAGCTTGCAGGACCGCACCGGGTCCGGGGAGCTGTTTTTT. Amino acids: CASSLQDRTGSGELFF.

The sample holds many counts of this clonotype. This chain connects TRBV18 to TRBJ2-5; D gene uncertain. Germline values: CDR1 KGHSH, CDR2 LQKENI. V lost 3 bases to trimming and J lost 2 bases, with 10 bases between them. The CDR3 loop spans 14 amino acids. The CDR3 nucleotides are TGTGCCAGCTCACCGCCAGGAACGCAAGAGACCCAGTACTTC. This gives the protein CASSPPGTQETQYF.

The sample holds many counts of this clonotype. V is TRBV25-1 and J is TRBJ2-7; TRBD2 is a possible D gene (6 bases). Germline CDR1 is MGHDK and CDR2 is SYGVNS. With 3 bases removed from V and 7 bases from J, the gap between germline ends came to 16 bases. This CDR3 region has 14 residues. CDR3 coding DNA: TGTGCCAGCAGTGATAAGAGGGAGGTAGGGGAGCAGTACTTC. Protein product: CASSDKREVGEQYF.

The chain employs TRBV19 and TRBJ2-5, with 8 bases lining up with TRBD1. J gave up 1 base and V 5 bases, and 6 bases lay outside the gene matches. The germline CDR1 and CDR2 sequences are LNHDA and SQIVND (reference sequence). The CDR3 is 15 amino acids. The CDR3 sequence: CASSPRDRIQETQYF. The CDR3 bases are TGTGCCAGTAGTCCCCGGGACAGGATCCAAGAGACCCAGTACTTC.

The chain combines TRBV28 with TRBJ2-1, with D unresolved. The CDR3 runs 16 residues. Trimming took off 1 base at V and 6 bases at J, with 16 bases between the two ends. CDR1 and CDR2 (germline): MDHEN, SYDVKM. The CDR3 spells CASSLSYLSPPNEQFF. The CDR3 DNA reads as TGTGCCAGCAGTTTATCCTACCTCTCCCCCCCCAATGAGCAGTTCTTC.

The genes are TRBV4-2 and TRBJ2-3; TRBD2 might be the D (5 bases). Looked up from germline, CDR1 is LGHNA and CDR2 is YNFKEQ. V gave up 1 base and J gave up 0 bases, with 14 bases separating them. This CDR3 is built from 17 residues. CDR3 loop: CASSQVWSLASTDTQYF. The CDR3, as DNA: TGTGCCAGCAGCCAAGTTTGGTCCCTAGCTAGCACAGATACGCAGTATTTT.

The chain joins TRBV2 to TRBJ2-7; D gene ambiguous. This CDR3 has 11 amino acids. Per germline, CDR1 SNHLY and CDR2 FYNNEI. V was shortened by 7 bases and J by 2 bases, with 6 bases between the two germline ends. The CDR3 protein is CASNSAYEQYF. In nucleotides, the CDR3 is TGTGCCAGCAACAGCGCCTACGAGCAGTACTTC.

This chain joins TRBV12-3 or TRBV12-4 and TRBJ2-5; possibly TRBD1 for D (7 bases). CDR3 length equals 15 residues. Trimming stripped 3 bases from V and 4 bases from J, with 15 bases between. DNA for the CDR3: TGTGCCAGCAGTTTTTCGACAGGGCGGGGAGAGACCCAGTACTTC. Its translation is CASSFSTGRGETQYF.

This clonotype was seen many times. This chain connects TRBV20-1 to TRBJ1-2; 9 positions agree with TRBD1. Per the germline V gene, CDR1 is DFQATT and CDR2 is SNEGSKA (reference sequence). The CDR3 runs 12 residues. The J segment lost 4 bases and the V segment lost 6 bases, leaving 3 bases of the junction unmatched. CDR3 sequence reads: CSAKTGGYGYTF. The CDR3 coding sequence is TGCAGTGCCAAGACAGGGGGCTATGGCTACACCTTC.

There are many counts of this clonotype. The V call is TRBV12-3 or TRBV12-4, the J call TRBJ1-1, with D unresolved. Trimming pared 7 bases from V and 0 bases from J, leaving 6 bases between. The CDR3 runs to 12 residues. DNA of the CDR3: TGTGCCAGCAAACCTTTGAACACTGAAGCTTTCTTT. This encodes CASKPLNTEAFF.

This clonotype was observed a few times. The genes are TRBV2 and TRBJ2-7; perhaps TRBD2 as D (6 bases). Germline CDR1 is SNHLY and CDR2 is FYNNEI. This CDR3 has 14 residues. The germline V and J ends were trimmed by 8 bases and 2 bases, with 16 bases remaining between them. The CDR3 DNA reads as TGTGCCAGCTCCCCCGAGGGAGGAGCCTACGAGCAGTACTTC. Its protein is CASSPEGGAYEQYF.